The 9 T cell receptor beta chains given below trace back to one sample, sequenced in a study of siplizumab effects on memory and regulatory T cells. TCRdb keeps only in-frame clones here, not all; method: immunoSEQ multiplex PCR. The table lists about 50,000 clones, approximately 97% of them singletons. The sample was naive CD4+ T cells sorted from blood. Receptors were obtained from a human donor in good health.

V and J are TRBV6-5 and TRBJ1-2; the D gene is possibly TRBD1 (5 bases). Trimming shortened V by 5 bases and J by 6 bases, and 10 bases separated the two germline ends. Germline V gives CDR1 MNHEY, CDR2 SVGAGI. This CDR3 has 12 residues. The CDR3 nucleotides read TGTGCCAGCAGTCGGGACCTTAATGGCTACACCTTC. Its protein is CASSRDLNGYTF.

The chain recombines TRBV5-1 with TRBJ2-4; no reliable D call. Per the germline V gene, CDR1 is SGHRS and CDR2 is YFSETQ. The germline V and J ends were trimmed by 0 bases and 8 bases, with 18 bases remaining between them. This CDR3 has 16 residues. In nucleotides, the CDR3 is TGCGCCAGCAGCTTGGCCGAGGCCTCATTTGCGGACATTCAGTACTTC. Protein sequence: CASSLAEASFADIQYF.

In nucleotides, the CDR3 is TGCGCCAGCAGCGCGGGACTTTCTGGAAACACCATATATTTT. It codes for CASSAGLSGNTIYF. This chain links TRBV4-1 with TRBJ1-3; D may be TRBD1 (5 bases). Germline V CDR1 and CDR2: MGHRA, YSYEKL. Trimming took off 5 bases at V and 1 base at J, with 9 bases between the two ends. The length of the CDR3 is 14 residues.

As to this clone: Other DNA sequences of this sample code for an identical CDR3. CDR3 bases: TGCGCCAGCAGCCTGTCCCTCACAGATACGCAGTATTTT. The encoded protein is CASSLSLTDTQYF. The chain recombines TRBV5-1 with TRBJ2-3; D is unclear. From germline, CDR1 is SGHRS and CDR2 YFSETQ. CDR3 length: 13 residues. The ends were cut back, 4 bases at V and 2 bases at J, with 8 bases in the middle.

This chain links TRBV4-2 with TRBJ1-5; the D is unclear. The V end lost 2 bases, the J end lost 9 bases, and 14 bases lay between the germline ends. Germline CDR1 reads LGHNA; CDR2 reads YNFKEQ. The CDR3 runs 14 residues. CDR3 DNA sequence: TGTGCCAGCAGCCAACCGGACCTGCGGGGGCCCCAGCATTTT. This codes for CASSQPDLRGPQHF.

V gene TRBV7-9 combines with J gene TRBJ2-5, with D unresolved. With 1 base removed from V and 4 bases from J, the gap between germline ends came to 10 bases. Germline loops: CDR1 SEHNR, CDR2 FQNEAQ (reference sequence). The CDR3 length is 14 residues. The DNA of the CDR3 is TGTGCCAGCAGCTTAGATTTCCTGCGAGAGACCCAGTACTTC. Its protein is CASSLDFLRETQYF. The whole variable domain, filled in from reference TRBV7-9 and TRBJ2-5, reads DTGVSQNPRHKITKRGQNVTFRCDPISEHNRLYWYRQTLGQGPEFLTYFQNEAQLEKSRLLSDRFSAERPKGSFSTLEIQRTEQGDSAMYLCASSLDFLRETQYFGPGTRLLVL.

This chain links TRBV28 with TRBJ1-2; 8 positions match TRBD1. Germline assignment: CDR1 MDHEN and CDR2 SYDVKM. This CDR3 region has 16 residues. The junction had 6 bases not matched to a gene; V was cut back by 3 bases and J by 0 bases. The CDR3 bases are TGTGCCAGCAGTTTTCCAGGGGGCGAATCTAACTATGGCTACACCTTC. Its translation is CASSFPGGESNYGYTF.

This chain links TRBV30 with TRBJ1-5, with D possibly matching TRBD1 (6 bases). Germline CDR1 is GTSNPN and CDR2 is SVGIG (reference sequence). The length of the CDR3 is 14 residues. V lost 2 bases and J 3 bases, leaving 11 bases between the germline ends. The DNA of the CDR3 is TGTGCCTGGAGTCCGGACAGATACAATCAGCCCCAGCATTTT. It is translated as CAWSPDRYNQPQHF.

The chain links TRBV25-1 to TRBJ2-3; no definite D call. CDR1 and CDR2 (germline): MGHDK, SYGVNS. V lost 4 bases and J lost 4, with 18 bases in between. The CDR3 contains 16 residues. CDR3 DNA: TGTGCCAGCAGTGGTGAGCCTCCCACAAGGGCAGATACGCAGTATTTT. Its translation is CASSGEPPTRADTQYF.